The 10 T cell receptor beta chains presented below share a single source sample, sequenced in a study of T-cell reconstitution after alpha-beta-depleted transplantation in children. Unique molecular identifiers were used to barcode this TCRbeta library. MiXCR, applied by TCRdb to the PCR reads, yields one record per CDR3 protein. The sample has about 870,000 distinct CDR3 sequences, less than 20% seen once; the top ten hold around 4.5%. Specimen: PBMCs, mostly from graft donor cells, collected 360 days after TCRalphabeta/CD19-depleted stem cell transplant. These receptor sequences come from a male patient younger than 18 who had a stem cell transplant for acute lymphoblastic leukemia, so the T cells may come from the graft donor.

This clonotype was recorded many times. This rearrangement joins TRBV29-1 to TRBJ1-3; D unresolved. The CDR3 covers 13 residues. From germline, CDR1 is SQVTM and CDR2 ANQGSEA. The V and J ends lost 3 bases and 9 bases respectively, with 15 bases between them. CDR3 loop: CSVELVNEVTIYF. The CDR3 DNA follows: TGCAGCGTTGAGCTGGTCAATGAGGTCACCATATATTTT.

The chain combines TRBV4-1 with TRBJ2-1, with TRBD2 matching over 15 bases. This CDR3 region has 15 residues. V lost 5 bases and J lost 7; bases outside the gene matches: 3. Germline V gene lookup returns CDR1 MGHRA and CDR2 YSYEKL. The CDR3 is CASSRGTSGGNEQFF. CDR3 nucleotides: TGCGCCAGCAGCAGAGGGACTAGCGGGGGGAATGAGCAGTTCTTC.

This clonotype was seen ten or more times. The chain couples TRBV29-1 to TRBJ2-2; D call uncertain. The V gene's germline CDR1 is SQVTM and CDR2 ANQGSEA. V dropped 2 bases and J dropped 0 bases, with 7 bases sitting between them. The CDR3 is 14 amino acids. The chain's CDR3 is CSVEQNANTGELFF. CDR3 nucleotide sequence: TGCAGCGTTGAACAAAACGCGAACACCGGGGAGCTGTTTTTT.

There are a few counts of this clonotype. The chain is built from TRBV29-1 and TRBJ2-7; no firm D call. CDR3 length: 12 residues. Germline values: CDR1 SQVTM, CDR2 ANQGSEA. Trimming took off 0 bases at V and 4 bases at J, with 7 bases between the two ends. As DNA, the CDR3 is TGCAGCGTTGAAGAAGACCCTTACGAGCAGTACTTC. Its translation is CSVEEDPYEQYF.

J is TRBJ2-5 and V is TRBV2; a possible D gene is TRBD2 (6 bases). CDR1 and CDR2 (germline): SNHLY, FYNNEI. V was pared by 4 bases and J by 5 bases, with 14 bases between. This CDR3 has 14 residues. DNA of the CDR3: TGTGCCAGCAGTGTACTAGCTAGTCCGGAGACCCAGTACTTC. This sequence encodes CASSVLASPETQYF.

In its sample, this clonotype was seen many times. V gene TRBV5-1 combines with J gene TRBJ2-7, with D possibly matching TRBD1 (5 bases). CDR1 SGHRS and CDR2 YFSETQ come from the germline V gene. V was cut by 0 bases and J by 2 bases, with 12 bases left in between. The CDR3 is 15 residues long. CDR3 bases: TGCGCCAGCAGCTTGGTGGCAGGGTCTACCTACGAGCAGTACTTC. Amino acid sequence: CASSLVAGSTYEQYF.

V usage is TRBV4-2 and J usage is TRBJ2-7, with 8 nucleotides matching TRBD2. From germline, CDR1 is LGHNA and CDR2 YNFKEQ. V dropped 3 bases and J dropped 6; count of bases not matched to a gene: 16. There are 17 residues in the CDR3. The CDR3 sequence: CASSQIPLKAGASEQYF. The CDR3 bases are TGTGCCAGCAGCCAGATCCCATTAAAAGCGGGAGCTAGCGAGCAGTACTTC.

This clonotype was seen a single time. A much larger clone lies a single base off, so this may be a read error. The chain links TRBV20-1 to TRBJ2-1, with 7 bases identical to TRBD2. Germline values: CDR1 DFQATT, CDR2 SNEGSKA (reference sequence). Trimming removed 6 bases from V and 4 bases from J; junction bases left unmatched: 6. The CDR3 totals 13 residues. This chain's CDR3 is CSAKERGYNEQFF. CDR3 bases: TGCAGTGCCAAGGAGCGGGGATACAATGAGCAGTTCTTC.

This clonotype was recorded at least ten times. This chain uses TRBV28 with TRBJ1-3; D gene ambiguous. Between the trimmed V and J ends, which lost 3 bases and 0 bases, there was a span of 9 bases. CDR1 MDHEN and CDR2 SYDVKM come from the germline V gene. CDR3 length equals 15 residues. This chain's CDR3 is CASSFRAFSGNTIYF. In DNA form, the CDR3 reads TGTGCCAGCAGTTTCAGAGCGTTCTCTGGAAACACCATATATTTT.

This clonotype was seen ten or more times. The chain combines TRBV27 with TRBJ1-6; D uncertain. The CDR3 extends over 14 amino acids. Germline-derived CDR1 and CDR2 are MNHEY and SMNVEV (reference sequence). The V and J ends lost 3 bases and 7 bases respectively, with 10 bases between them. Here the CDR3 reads CASSLAAANSPLHF. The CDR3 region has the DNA TGTGCCAGCAGTTTGGCGGCAGCAAATTCACCCCTCCACTTT.